The T cell receptor (beta chain) under discussion was sequenced for a study of cytomegalovirus exposure and HLA in healthy donors. Points from the study as a whole: There were a few CMV-associated chains whose specificity for CMV antigens was confirmed in vitro. Segments of the TCR beta V type were, in most cases, productive about 87% or about 30% of the time in an earlier analysis.

In the PCR, 60 Vbeta and 13 Jbeta primers were used. Measured with immunoSEQ multiplex PCR; TCRdb has only the in-frame clones, and not every one. The data contain approximately 120,000 clones, 80% of them singletons. Germline trimming cut 5 bases from V and 10 bases from J; bases unmatched to any gene: 10. The germline V gene has CDR1 SGHTA and CDR2 FQGNSA. The CDR3 sequence is 15 residues long. As to this clone: Its matching antigen is unknown.

The sequence was obtained from a man aged 30-40 years in good health and CMV-seropositive. This chain uses TRBV7-2 with TRBJ1-6, with TRBD1 matching 8 bases. Input material: PBMCs. CDR3 in amino acids: CASSRQGIVRSPLHF. The CDR3 region has the DNA TGTGCCAGCAGCCGACAGGGGATCGTAAGATCACCCCTCCACTTT.